This TCR beta chain was identified in a study of T-cell memory formation after mild COVID-19. For the study at large: Largely donor-specific sequence clusters came from two donors.

Overall study results and limits: Largely, contracting CD4+ clones fell within CM and EM, and contracting CD8+ clones within EMRA.

From the 5' RACE reads, TCRdb called clonotypes with MiXCR, one entry per CDR3 protein. The profile covers some 320,000 distinct CDR3 sequences, with 14% appearing a single time and around a fifth taken by the ten largest. This CDR3 spans 10 amino acids. From germline, CDR1 is MNHNS and CDR2 SASEGT. V lost 5 bases, J lost 6 bases, and 2 bases lay in between. This clonotype has a count of ten or more. Its matching antigen is unknown. Material: PBMCs or a T cell subset sorted from them (not recorded which). This rearrangement joins TRBV6-1 to TRBJ2-1, with D unclear. This clonotype was sampled from a man aged 18 to 29 who had mild COVID-19 (a few samples of this study predate the infection). Cell type and time point are not known. CDR3 loop: CASSRNEQFF. CDR3 coding DNA: TGTGCCAGCAGTCGCAATGAGCAGTTCTTC.